This T cell receptor (beta chain) appears in the sequencing data of a study of T-cell memory formation after mild COVID-19. Findings and caveats of the study: Whereas later expanders leaned CD4+, clones contracting day 15 to 85 showed a balanced CD4/CD8 makeup.

As to this clonotype: The antigen remains undetermined.

5'RACE with constant-segment primers yielded barcoded, UMI-tagged TCR alpha and TCR beta cDNA libraries. A single record per CDR3 protein comes from TCRdb applying MiXCR to the 5' RACE reads. The sample yields fewer than 650,000 distinct CDR3 sequences, about 20% seen once. V was cut by 2 bases and J by 0 bases, with 5 bases left in between. CDR1 MNHEY and CDR2 SMNVEV come from the germline V gene (reference sequence). This CDR3 comprises 14 residues. The sequenced material came from PBMCs or a T cell subset sorted from them (not recorded which). This receptor was identified in an adult woman who had mild COVID-19 (a few samples of this study predate the infection). Cell type and time point are not known. V gene TRBV27 combines with J gene TRBJ2-1, with D unclear. The CDR3 region is CASSLIPSYNEQFF. CDR3 coding DNA: TGTGCCAGCAGTTTAATTCCCTCCTACAATGAGCAGTTCTTC.